This TCR beta chain was profiled in a study of T cells after yellow fever vaccination. The germline gives CDR1 LGHNA, CDR2 YSLEER. This CDR3 is built from 16 residues. Trimming took 4 bases from V and 4 from J, leaving 18 bases between them. A 5'RACE template-switching step, the method used to make TCR cDNA, added a universal primer site and UMIs. Via MiXCR, TCRdb re-called the 5' RACE reads, giving one row per CDR3 protein. The table has a few hundred thousand distinct CDR3 sequences, approximately 8% seen once; the top ten hold 15% to 20%. Of note for this clonotype: Its cognate antigen is unknown.

Study-wide results and limits: Most primary-vaccination clones recurred post-booster (approximately 96% CD4, roughly 90% CD8).

V usage is TRBV4-3 and J usage is TRBJ2-3, with D perhaps TRBD2 (6 bases). Here the sequenced sample was PBMCs, taken 45 days after the first yellow fever vaccination. This sequence was found in a man aged 18-30 years who received the YFV17D yellow fever vaccine. CDR3 sequence (DNA): TGCGCCAGCAGCCCTTACTCGCAGGGAGGACCAGATACGCAGTATTTT. Residues: CASSPYSQGGPDTQYF.